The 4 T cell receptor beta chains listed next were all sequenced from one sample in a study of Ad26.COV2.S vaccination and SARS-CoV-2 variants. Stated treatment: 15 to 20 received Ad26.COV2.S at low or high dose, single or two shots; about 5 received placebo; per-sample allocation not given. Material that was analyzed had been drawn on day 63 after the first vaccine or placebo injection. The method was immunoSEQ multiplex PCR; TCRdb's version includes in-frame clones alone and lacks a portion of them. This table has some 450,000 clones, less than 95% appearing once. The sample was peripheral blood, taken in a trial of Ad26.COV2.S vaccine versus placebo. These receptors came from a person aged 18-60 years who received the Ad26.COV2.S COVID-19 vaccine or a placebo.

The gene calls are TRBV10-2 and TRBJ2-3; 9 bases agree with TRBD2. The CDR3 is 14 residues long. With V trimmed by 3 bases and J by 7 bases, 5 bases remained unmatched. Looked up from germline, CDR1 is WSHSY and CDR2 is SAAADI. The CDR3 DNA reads TGCGCCAGCAGTGATAAGCGGGAGGCAAATACGCAGTATTTT. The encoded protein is CASSDKREANTQYF.

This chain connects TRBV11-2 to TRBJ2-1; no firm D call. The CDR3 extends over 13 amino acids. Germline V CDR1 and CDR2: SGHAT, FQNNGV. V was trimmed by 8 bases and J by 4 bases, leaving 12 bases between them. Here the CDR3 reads CASSPELYNEQFF. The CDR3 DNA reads TGTGCCAGCTCCCCGGAACTATACAATGAGCAGTTCTTC.

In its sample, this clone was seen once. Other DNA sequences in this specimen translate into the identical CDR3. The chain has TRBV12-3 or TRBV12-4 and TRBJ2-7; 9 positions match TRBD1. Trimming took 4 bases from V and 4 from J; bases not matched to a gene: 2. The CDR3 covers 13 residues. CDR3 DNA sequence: TGTGCCAGCAGTTCCGGACAGGGGTACGAGCAGTACTTC. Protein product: CASSSGQGYEQYF.

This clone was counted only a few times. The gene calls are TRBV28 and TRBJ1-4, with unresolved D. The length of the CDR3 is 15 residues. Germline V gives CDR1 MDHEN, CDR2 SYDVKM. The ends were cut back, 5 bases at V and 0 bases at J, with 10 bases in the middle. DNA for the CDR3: TGTGCCAGCAGTATAAATTCTGCAACTAATGAAAAACTGTTTTTT. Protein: CASSINSATNEKLFF.